The clone carrying this T cell receptor (beta chain) has only a few counts. J was trimmed by 5 bases and V by 4 bases; bases with no gene match: 11. CDR3 size: 16 residues. Germline V lookup: CDR1 SGHRS, CDR2 YFSETQ. This specimen belongs to a study of blood T cell repertoires in COVID-19. The table came from immunoSEQ multiplex PCR; TCRdb's copy has only in-frame clones and leaves some out. The data hold 200,000 to 250,000 clones, with 85% to 90% observed a single time. The gene calls are TRBV5-1 and TRBJ1-3; 8 positions agree with TRBD1. The sequence came from a man aged 50 to 59 with acute or convalescent COVID-19. Sequencing was carried out using peripheral blood. The CDR3 nucleotides read TGCGCCAGCAGCCGGACAGGGACACGAGCTCGAAACACCATATATTTT. It specifies CASSRTGTRARNTIYF.